This TCR beta chain emerged from a study of OX40 agonist ivuxolimab in advanced cancers. Overall study: Patients were treated with ivuxolimab, an agonistic anti-OX40 (CD134) antibody. The patients received ivuxolimab by intravenous route every 2 weeks at 0.01 to 10 mg/kg.

Findings and caveats of the study: Within 6 weeks, CD4+ and CD8+ blood T cells expanded clonally at 0.1 to 3.0 mg/kg.

On this clone itself: Its cognate antigen is unknown.

Germline V lookup: CDR1 MNHEY, CDR2 SMNVEV (reference sequence). The V end was cut by 2 bases, the J end by 0 bases, with 11 bases between. This CDR3 has 16 amino acids. The method was immunoSEQ multiplex PCR; TCRdb's version includes in-frame clones alone and lacks a portion of them. Counted here are approximately 81,000 clones, about 93% occurring once; the ten biggest clones make up 14%. The sequence came from an adult with an advanced solid tumor such as melanoma, head and neck, liver or kidney cancer. Material: CD4+ or CD8+ T cells sorted from blood, obtained in a trial of the OX40 agonist ivuxolimab. The chain uses TRBV27 and TRBJ2-1; the D gene is possibly TRBD2 (5 bases). The CDR3 sequence: CASSLMGASSYNEQFF. CDR3 bases: TGTGCCAGCAGTTTAATGGGAGCCAGCTCCTACAATGAGCAGTTCTTC.